These T cell receptor beta chains were read from a single sample in a study of cytomegalovirus exposure and HLA in healthy donors. Profiled with immunoSEQ multiplex PCR; TCRdb holds only in-frame clones, not every one. The sample has 45,000 to 65,000 clones, roughly 80% seen once. Sequenced: PBMCs. The source of these receptors is a woman aged 40 to 49 in good health and CMV-seropositive. Each CDR3 is given with its conserved first and last residue. Some rows mark clone size as missing; the rest say once, few, many or name a class of expanded clone.

>11|-|TRBV5-6|TRBJ2-7
CASSFTREQYF
>15|-|TRBV28|TRBJ1-2
CASSSIVTGGHGYTF
>14|-|TRBV29-1|TRBJ1-1
CSVSRGTDRGEAFF
>15|-|TRBV21-1|TRBJ2-5
CASSLKGRVGETQYF
>15|few|TRBV29-1|TRBJ2-3
CSVEFPGGSTDTQYF
>17|once|TRBV5-1|TRBJ1-6
CASSSHSGAGTNSPLHF
>13|-|TRBV13|TRBJ1-2
CASSLAGGRGYTF
>15|-|TRBV10-2|TRBJ2-3
CASALAGGLTDTQYF
>15|-|TRBV9|TRBJ2-7
CASGGGTGVAYEQYF
>13|few|TRBV25-1|TRBJ1-1
CASSRGGYTEAFF
>14|-|TRBV6-1|TRBJ2-5
CASSLPDRQETQYF
>14|-|TRBV27|TRBJ1-1
CASSLSYKNTEAFF
>14|-|TRBV28|TRBJ2-4
CASSSAGAKNIQYF
>14|few|TRBV10-3|TRBJ2-2
CAIPLESNTGELFF
>12|-|TRBV29-1|TRBJ2-2
CSAGEGSGELFF
>14|-|TRBV7-6|TRBJ2-5
CASSGRGVGETQYF
>16|-|TRBV25-1|TRBJ2-1
CASSRSGTSATNEQFF
>12|-|TRBV4-2|TRBJ2-3
CASSLSTDTQYF
>16|-|TRBV5-1|TRBJ2-5
CASSPGTSGPQETQYF
>15|few|TRBV15|TRBJ2-7
CATSSLGQEGYEQYF
>12|-|TRBV7-2|TRBJ1-5
CASSDSGQPQHF
>12|-|TRBV30|TRBJ2-1
CAWGFQRNEQFF
>14|-|TRBV30|TRBJ2-1
CAWSGTIPYNEQFF
>14|-|TRBV9|TRBJ2-3
CASSEGDTAYTQYF
>17|-|TRBV10-3|TRBJ1-3
CAISESGQGLSRNTIYF
>16|once|TRBV4-3|TRBJ2-7
CASSQALGVSSYEQYF
>15|-|TRBV15|TRBJ1-2
CATSRTWGQGDGYTF
>11|-|TRBV11-2|TRBJ2-7
CASSANYEQYF
>14|-|TRBV6-6|TRBJ2-5
CASSYGGVGETQYF
>13|few|TRBV6-6|TRBJ1-2
CASSYSRSYGYTF
>15|-|TRBV10-1|TRBJ1-3
CASSPTGSSGNTIYF
>11|-|TRBV6-1|TRBJ1-5
CASSERSGRHF
>14|-|TRBV9|TRBJ1-4
CASSVSGTNEKLFF
>13|-|TRBV18|TRBJ1-2
CASSPTGSVGYTF
>12|-|TRBV2|TRBJ2-7
CASSLQGYEQYF
>15|-|TRBV30|TRBJ2-7
CAWTNPAGGFYEQYF
>15|-|TRBV5-4|TRBJ1-1
CASSLAGVENTEAFF